Detailed here is one TCR beta chain. V lost 0 bases, J lost 2 bases, and 13 bases lay in between. The germline CDR1 and CDR2 sequences are SGHNT and YYREEE (reference sequence). The CDR3 sequence is 16 residues long. The sample belongs to a study of cytotoxic CD8 clonotypes in ibrutinib-treated CLL. Repertoires were generated with immunoSEQ multiplex PCR, while TCRdb's copy carries only in-frame clones and drops some. The sample includes a few hundred thousand clones, about 61% of them seen just once. The sequence derives from a human donor with chronic lymphocytic leukemia. The source was PBMCs, collected after 36 months of ibrutinib treatment. The chain couples TRBV5-4 to TRBJ2-3; weak D call: TRBD1 (5 bases). Written as DNA, the CDR3 is TGTGCCAGCAGCTTGGTGGGCAGGGCAATCACAGATACGCAGTATTTT. Encoded protein: CASSLVGRAITDTQYF. Looking up the rest from reference TRBV5-4 and TRBJ2-3 gives the full variable domain: ETGVTQSPTHLIKTRGQQVTLRCSSQSGHNTVSWYQQALGQGPQFIFQYYREEENGRGNFPPRFSGLQFPNYSSELNVNALELDDSALYLCASSLVGRAITDTQYFGPGTRLTVL.